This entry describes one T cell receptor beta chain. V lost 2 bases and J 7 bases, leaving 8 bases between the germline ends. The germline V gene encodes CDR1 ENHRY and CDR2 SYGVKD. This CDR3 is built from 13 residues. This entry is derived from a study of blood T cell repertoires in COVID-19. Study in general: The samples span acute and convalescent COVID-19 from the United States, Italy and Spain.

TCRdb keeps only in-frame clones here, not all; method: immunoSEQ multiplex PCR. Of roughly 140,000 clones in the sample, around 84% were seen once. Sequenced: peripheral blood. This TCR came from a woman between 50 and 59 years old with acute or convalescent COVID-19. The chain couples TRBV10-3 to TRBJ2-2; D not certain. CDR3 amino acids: CAISEGVNGELFF. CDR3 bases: TGTGCCATCAGTGAGGGAGTGAACGGGGAGCTGTTTTTT.